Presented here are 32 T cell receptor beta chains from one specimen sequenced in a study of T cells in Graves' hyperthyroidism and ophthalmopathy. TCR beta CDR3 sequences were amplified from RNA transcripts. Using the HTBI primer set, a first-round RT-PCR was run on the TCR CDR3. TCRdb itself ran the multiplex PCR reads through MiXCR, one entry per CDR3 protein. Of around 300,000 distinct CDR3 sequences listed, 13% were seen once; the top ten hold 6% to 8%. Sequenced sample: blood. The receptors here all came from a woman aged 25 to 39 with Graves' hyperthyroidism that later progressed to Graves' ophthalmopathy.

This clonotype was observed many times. For the CDR3, the DNA is TGCAGTGCTAGTGGGTTTCGGGGTCCTCACGAGCAGTACTTC. Its protein is CSASGFRGPHEQYF. The chain carries TRBV20-1 and TRBJ2-7, with a tentative D call TRBD2 (5 bases). V lost 3 bases and J 5 bases, leaving 17 bases between the germline ends. The germline gives CDR1 DFQATT, CDR2 SNEGSKA (reference sequence). CDR3 length: 14 amino acids.

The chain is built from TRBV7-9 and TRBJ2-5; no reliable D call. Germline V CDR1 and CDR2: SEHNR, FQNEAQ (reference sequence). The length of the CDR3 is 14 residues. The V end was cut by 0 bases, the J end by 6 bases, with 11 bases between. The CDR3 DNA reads TGTGCCAGCAGCTTAGCGCTGGACGCCCAGACCCAGTACTTC. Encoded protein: CASSLALDAQTQYF.

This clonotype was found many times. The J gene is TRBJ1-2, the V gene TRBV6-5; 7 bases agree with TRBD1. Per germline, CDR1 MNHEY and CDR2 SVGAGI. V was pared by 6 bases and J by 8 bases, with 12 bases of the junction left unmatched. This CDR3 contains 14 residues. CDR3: CASSHLQGSGGYTF. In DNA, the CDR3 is TGTGCCAGCAGCCACCTACAGGGGAGTGGCGGCTACACCTTC.

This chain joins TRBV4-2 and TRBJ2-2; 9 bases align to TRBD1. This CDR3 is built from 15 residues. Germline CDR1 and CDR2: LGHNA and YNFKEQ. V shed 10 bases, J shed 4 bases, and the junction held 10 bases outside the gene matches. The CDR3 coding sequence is TGTGCCACCGCGTCAACAGGGGGCGGCACCGGGGAGCTGTTTTTT. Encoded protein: CATASTGGGTGELFF.

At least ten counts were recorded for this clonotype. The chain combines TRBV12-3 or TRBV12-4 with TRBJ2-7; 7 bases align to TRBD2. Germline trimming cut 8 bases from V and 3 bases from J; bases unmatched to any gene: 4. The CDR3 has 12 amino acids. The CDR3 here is CASRREGYEQYF. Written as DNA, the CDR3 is TGTGCCAGCCGGAGGGAGGGCTACGAGCAGTACTTC.

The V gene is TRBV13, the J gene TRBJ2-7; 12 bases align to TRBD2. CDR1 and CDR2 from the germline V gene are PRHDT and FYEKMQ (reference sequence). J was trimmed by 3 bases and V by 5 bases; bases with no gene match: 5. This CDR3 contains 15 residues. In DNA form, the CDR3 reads TGTGCCAGCAGCGCCCGACTAGCGGGAGTCTACGAGCAGTACTTC. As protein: CASSARLAGVYEQYF. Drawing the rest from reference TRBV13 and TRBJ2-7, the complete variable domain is AAGVIQSPRHLIKEKRETATLKCYPIPRHDTVYWYQQGPGQDPQFLISFYEKMQSDKGSIPDRFSAQQFSDYHSELNMSSLELGDSALYFCASSARLAGVYEQYFGPGTRLTVT.

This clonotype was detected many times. CDR3 in DNA: TGTGCCAGCAGTGCACAGGGTAATCAGCCCCAGCATTTT. It encodes CASSAQGNQPQHF. The chain couples TRBV2 to TRBJ1-5; possible D gene TRBD1, 6 bases. Germline V lookup: CDR1 SNHLY, CDR2 FYNNEI. V gave up 4 bases and J gave up 4 bases, with 8 bases separating them. This CDR3 contains 13 residues.

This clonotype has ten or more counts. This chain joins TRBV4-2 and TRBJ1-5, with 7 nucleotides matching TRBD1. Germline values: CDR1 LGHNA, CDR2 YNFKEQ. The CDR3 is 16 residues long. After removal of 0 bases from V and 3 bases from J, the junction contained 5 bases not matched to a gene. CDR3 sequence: CASSQEEGATNQPQHF. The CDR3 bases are TGTGCCAGCAGCCAAGAGGAGGGGGCTACCAATCAGCCCCAGCATTTT.

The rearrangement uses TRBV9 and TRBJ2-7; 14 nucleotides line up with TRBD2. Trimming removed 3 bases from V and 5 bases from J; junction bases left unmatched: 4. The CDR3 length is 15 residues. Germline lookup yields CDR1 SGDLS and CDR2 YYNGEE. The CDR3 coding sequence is TGTGCCAGCAGCGCCGGGACTAGCGGGAGCCACGAGCAGTACTTC. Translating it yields CASSAGTSGSHEQYF.

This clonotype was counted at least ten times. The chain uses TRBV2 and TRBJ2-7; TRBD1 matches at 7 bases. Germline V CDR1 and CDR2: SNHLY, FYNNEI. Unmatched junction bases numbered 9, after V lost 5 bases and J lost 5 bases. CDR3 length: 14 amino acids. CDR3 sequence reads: CASSRQGKSNEQYF. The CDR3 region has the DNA TGTGCCAGCAGTAGACAGGGAAAGAGCAACGAGCAGTACTTC.

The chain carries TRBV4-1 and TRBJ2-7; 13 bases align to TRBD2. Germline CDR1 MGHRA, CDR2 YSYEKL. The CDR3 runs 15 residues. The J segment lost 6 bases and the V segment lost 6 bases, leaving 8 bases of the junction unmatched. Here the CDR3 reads CASRPGTSGILEQYF. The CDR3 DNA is TGCGCCAGCAGGCCGGGGACTAGCGGGATTCTCGAGCAGTACTTC.

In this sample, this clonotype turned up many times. Here the CDR3 DNA reads TGTGCCAGCAGCTTCGAGAGGAATTCACCCCTCCACTTT. Protein product: CASSFERNSPLHF. The J gene is TRBJ1-6, the V gene TRBV7-3; D is ambiguous. Trimming took off 3 bases at V and 7 bases at J, with 7 bases between the two ends. This CDR3 comprises 13 residues. Germline V gives CDR1 SGHTA, CDR2 FQGTGA.

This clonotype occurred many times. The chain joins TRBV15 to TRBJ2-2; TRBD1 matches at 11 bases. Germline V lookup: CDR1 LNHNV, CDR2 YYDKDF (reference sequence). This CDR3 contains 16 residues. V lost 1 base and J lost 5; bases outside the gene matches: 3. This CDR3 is CATSRGTGGATGELFF. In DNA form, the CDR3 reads TGTGCCACCAGCAGAGGGACAGGGGGCGCAACCGGGGAGCTGTTTTTT.

The CDR3 protein is CSAAWGPGNTIYF. CDR3 coding DNA: TGCAGTGCTGCTTGGGGCCCTGGAAACACCATATATTTT. The rearrangement uses TRBV20-1 and TRBJ1-3, with a tentative D call TRBD1 (5 bases). This CDR3 is 13 amino acids long. The germline V and J ends were trimmed by 5 bases and 2 bases, with 10 bases remaining between them. CDR1 DFQATT and CDR2 SNEGSKA come from the germline V gene (reference sequence).

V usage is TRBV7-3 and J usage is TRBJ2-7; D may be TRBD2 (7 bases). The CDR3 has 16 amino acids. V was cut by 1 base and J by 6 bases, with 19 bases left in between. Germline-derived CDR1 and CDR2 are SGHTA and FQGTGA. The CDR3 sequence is CASSLRGGDKAAEQYF. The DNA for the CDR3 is TGTGCCAGCAGCTTAAGGGGGGGCGACAAAGCTGCCGAGCAGTACTTC.

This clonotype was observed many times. The CDR3 coding sequence is TGTGCCAGCAGCCAGCCAGGGCAGGGAACTGAAGCTTTCTTT. It translates to CASSQPGQGTEAFF. The V and J genes are TRBV3-1 and TRBJ1-1; a possible D gene is TRBD1 (5 bases). Germline CDR1 and CDR2: LGHDT and YNNKEL (reference sequence). The V end lost 3 bases, the J end lost 5 bases, and 13 bases lay between the germline ends. CDR3 length equals 14 residues. The full variable domain, in which reference TRBV3-1 and TRBJ1-1 provide the parts outside the CDR3, is DTAVSQTPKYLVTQMGNDKSIKCEQNLGHDTMYWYKQDSKKFLKIMFSYNNKELIINETVPNRFSPKSPDKAHLNLHINSLELGDSAVYFCASSQPGQGTEAFFGQGTRLTVV.

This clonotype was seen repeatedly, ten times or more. CDR3 region: CASGQGGTGKETQYF. CDR3 DNA sequence: TGTGCCTCGGGACAGGGGGGAACTGGAAAAGAGACCCAGTACTTC. V gene TRBV30 combines with J gene TRBJ2-5, with TRBD1 matching over 11 bases. The germline CDR1 and CDR2 sequences are GTSNPN and SVGIG (reference sequence). This CDR3 is built from 15 residues. Germline trimming cut 7 bases from V and 3 bases from J; bases unmatched to any gene: 10. The complete variable domain, with remaining parts taken from reference TRBV30 and TRBJ2-5, reads SQTIHQWPATLVQPVGSPLSLECTVEGTSNPNLYWYRQAAGRGLQLLFYSVGIGQISSEVPQNLSASRPQDRQFILSSKKLLLSDSGFYLCASGQGGTGKETQYFGPGTRLLVL.

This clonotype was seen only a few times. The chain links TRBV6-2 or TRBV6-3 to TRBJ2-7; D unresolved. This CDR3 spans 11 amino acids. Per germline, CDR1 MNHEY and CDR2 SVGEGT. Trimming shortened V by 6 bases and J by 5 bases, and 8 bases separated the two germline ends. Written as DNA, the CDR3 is TGTGCCAGCAGCGCAAGCAACGAGCAGTACTTC. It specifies CASSASNEQYF.

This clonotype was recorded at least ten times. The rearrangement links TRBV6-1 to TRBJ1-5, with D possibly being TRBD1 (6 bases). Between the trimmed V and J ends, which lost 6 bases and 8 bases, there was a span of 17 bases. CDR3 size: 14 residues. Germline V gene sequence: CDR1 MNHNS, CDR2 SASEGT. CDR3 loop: CASSPQQGLEPQHF. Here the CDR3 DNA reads TGTGCCAGCAGCCCGCAACAGGGATTGGAGCCCCAGCATTTT.

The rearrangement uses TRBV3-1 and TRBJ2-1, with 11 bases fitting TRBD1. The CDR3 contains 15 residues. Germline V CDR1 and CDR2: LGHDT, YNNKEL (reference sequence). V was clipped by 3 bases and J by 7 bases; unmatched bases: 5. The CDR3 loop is CASSQSGTGGNEQFF. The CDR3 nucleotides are TGTGCCAGCAGCCAGAGCGGGACAGGGGGGAATGAGCAGTTCTTC.

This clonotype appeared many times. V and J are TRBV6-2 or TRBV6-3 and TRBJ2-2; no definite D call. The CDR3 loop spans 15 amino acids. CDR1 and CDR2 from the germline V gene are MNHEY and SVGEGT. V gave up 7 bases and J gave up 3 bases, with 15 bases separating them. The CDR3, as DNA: TGTGCCAGCACCCCCGAAGGTTCCCACACCGGGGAGCTGTTTTTT. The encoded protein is CASTPEGSHTGELFF.

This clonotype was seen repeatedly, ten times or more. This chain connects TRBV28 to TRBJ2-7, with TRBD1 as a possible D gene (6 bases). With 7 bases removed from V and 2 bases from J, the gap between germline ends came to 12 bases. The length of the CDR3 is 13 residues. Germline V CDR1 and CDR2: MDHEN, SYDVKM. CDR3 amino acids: CASKWAGAYEQYF. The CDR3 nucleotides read TGTGCCAGCAAATGGGCAGGGGCCTACGAGCAGTACTTC.

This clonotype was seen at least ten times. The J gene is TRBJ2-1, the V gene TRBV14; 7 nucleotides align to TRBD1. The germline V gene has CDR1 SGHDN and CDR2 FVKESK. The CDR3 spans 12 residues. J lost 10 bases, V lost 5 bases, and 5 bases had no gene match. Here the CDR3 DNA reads TGTGCCAGCAGCACCTGGGACAGCGAGCAGTTCTTC. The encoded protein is CASSTWDSEQFF. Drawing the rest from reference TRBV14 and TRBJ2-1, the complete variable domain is EAGVTQFPSHSVIEKGQTVTLRCDPISGHDNLYWYRRVMGKEIKFLLHFVKESKQDESGMPNNRFLAERTGGTYSTLKVQPAELEDSGVYFCASSTWDSEQFFGPGTRLTVL.

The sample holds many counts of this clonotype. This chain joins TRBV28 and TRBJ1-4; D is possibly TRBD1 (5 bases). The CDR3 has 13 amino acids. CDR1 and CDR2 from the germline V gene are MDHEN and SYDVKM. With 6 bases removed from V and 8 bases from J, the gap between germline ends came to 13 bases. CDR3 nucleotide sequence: TGTGCCAGCAGGGCCGCAGGGTGGGAAAAACTGTTTTTT. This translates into CASRAAGWEKLFF.

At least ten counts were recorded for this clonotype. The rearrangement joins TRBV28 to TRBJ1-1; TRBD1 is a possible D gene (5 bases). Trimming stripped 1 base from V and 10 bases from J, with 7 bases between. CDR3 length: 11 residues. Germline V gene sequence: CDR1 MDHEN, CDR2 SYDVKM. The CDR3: CASSLYRRAFF. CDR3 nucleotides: TGTGCCAGCAGTTTATACAGGAGAGCTTTCTTT. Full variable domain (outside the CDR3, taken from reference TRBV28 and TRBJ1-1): DVKVTQSSRYLVKRTGEKVFLECVQDMDHENMFWYRQDPGLGLRLIYFSYDVKMKEKGDIPEGYSVSREKKERFSLILESASTNQTSMYLCASSLYRRAFFGQGTRLTVV.

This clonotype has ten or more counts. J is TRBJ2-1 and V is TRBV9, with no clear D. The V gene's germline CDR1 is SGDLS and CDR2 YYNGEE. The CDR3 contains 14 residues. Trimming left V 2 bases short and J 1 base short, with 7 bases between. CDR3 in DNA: TGTGCCAGCAGCGTTGGGGATTCCTACAATGAGCAGTTCTTC. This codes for CASSVGDSYNEQFF.

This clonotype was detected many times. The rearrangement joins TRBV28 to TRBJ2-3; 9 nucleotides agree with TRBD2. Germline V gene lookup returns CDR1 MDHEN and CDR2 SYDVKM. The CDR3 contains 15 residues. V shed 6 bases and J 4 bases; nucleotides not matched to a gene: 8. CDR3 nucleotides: TGTGCCAGCAGAAGTGGAGCGGGAGGATCAGATACGCAGTATTTT. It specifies CASRSGAGGSDTQYF.

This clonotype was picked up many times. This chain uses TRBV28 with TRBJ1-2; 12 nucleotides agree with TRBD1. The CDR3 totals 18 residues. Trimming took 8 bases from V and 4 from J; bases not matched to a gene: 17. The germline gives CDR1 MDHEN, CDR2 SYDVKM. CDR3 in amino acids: CASAPGTGGRTGSYGYTF. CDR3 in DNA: TGTGCCAGCGCCCCCGGGACAGGGGGCCGGACGGGGTCCTATGGCTACACCTTC.

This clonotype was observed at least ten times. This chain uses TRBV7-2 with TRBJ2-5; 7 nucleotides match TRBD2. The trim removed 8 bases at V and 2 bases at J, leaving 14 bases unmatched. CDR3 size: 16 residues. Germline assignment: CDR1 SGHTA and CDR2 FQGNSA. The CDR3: CASLREPRREQETQYF. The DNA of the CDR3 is TGTGCCAGCCTCAGAGAGCCAAGGCGGGAGCAAGAGACCCAGTACTTC.

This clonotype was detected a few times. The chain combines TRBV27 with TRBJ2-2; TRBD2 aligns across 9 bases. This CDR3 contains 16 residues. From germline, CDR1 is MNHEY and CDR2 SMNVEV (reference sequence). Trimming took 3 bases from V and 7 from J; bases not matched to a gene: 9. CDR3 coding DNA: TGTGCCAGCAGTTTGGCGGCGGGAGGGTCCGGCGGGGAGCTGTTTTTT. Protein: CASSLAAGGSGGELFF.

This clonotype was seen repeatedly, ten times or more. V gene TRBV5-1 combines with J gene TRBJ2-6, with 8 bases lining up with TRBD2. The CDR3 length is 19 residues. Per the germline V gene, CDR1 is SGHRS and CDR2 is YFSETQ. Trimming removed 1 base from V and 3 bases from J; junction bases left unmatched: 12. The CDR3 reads CASSLLLAGTLGGANVLTF. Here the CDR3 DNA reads TGCGCCAGCAGCTTGTTGTTAGCGGGAACGTTAGGTGGGGCCAACGTCCTGACTTTC. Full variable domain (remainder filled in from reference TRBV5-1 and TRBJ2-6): KAGVTQTPRYLIKTRGQQVTLSCSPISGHRSVSWYQQTPGQGLQFLFEYFSETQRNKGNFPGRFSGRQFSNSRSEMNVSTLELGDSALYLCASSLLLAGTLGGANVLTFGAGSRLTVL.

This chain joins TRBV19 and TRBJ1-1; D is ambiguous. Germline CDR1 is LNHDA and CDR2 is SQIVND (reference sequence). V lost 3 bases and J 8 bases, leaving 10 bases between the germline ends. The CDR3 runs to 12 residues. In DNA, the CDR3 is TGTGCCAGTAGTATTTATGCACAGGAAGCTTTCTTT. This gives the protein CASSIYAQEAFF.